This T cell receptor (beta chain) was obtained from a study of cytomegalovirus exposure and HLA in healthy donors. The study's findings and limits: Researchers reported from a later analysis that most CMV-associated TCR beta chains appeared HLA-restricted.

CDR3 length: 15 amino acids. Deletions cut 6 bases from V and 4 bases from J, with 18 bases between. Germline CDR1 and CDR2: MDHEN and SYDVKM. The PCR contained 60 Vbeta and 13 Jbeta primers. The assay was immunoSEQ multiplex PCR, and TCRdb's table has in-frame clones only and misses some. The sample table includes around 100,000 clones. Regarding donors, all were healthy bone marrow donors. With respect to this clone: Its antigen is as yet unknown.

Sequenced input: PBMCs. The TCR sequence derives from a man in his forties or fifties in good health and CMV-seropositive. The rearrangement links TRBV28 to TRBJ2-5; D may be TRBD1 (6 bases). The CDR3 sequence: CASSSGTFGRETQYF. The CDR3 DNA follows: TGTGCCAGCAGCTCCGGGACATTTGGGCGAGAGACCCAGTACTTC.